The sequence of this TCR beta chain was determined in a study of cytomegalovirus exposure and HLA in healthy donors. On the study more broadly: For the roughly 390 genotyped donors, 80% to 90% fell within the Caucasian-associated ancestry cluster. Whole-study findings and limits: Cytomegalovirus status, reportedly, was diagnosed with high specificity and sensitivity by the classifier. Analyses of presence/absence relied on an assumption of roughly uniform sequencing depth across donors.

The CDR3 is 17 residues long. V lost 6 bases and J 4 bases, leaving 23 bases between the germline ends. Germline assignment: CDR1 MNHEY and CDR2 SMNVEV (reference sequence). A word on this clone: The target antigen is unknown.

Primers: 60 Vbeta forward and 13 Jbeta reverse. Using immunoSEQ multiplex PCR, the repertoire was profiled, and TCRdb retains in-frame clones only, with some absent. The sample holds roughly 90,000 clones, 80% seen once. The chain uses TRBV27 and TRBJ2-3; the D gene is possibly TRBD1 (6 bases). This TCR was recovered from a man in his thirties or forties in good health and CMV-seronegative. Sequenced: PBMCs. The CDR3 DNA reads TGTGCCAGCAGACATTTTCCAGGGGAGAGGAGCGCAGATACGCAGTATTTT. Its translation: CASRHFPGERSADTQYF.